Listed below are T cell receptor beta chains from one sample, sequenced in a study of T cell repertoires in cytomegalovirus infection. MiXCR, run by TCRdb on the reads, gives a single entry per CDR3 protein. The data show fewer than 550,000 distinct CDR3 sequences, about 15% seen once. The specimen was CD8+ T cells from PBMCs. Receptors were obtained from a human donor in good health (CMV status not recorded). Some clones in this sample may be carry-over from other donors' samples. CDR3s include the opening cysteine and the closing phenylalanine or tryptophan. Fields, in order: J gene, clone size, V gene, CDR3 protein. Clone size is not always given. Where it is, it says once, few, many or a class for expanded clones.

TRBJ2-3 | - | TRBV24-1 | CATRWGSTDTKYF
TRBJ1-6 | - | TRBV19 | CASSTRGLDSPLHF
TRBJ1-5 | - | TRBV2 | CASSESFSNQPQHF
TRBJ2-6 | - | TRBV27 | CASSLGYGGNVLTF
TRBJ2-7 | few | TRBV28 | CASSLGLGLAGEQYF
TRBJ2-7 | few | TRBV5-4 | CASSSDGSTTSYEQYF
TRBJ2-1 | - | TRBV20-1 | CSARDIRSSYNEQFF
TRBJ1-3 | few | TRBV19 | CASPSESGNTIYF
TRBJ2-1 | many | TRBV20-1 | CSARRSDPSYNEQFF
TRBJ2-1 | - | TRBV5-6 | CASSLWGRAGNNEQFF
TRBJ2-7 | - | TRBV19 | CASSTPGGRNYEQYF
TRBJ1-2 | few | TRBV27 | CASSLRGAPYGYTF
TRBJ2-7 | few | TRBV2 | CASFHQGTGYEQYF
TRBJ1-1 | - | TRBV7-1 | CASSPRLNTEDFF
TRBJ1-4 | many | TRBV6-5 | CASSYSSGYTTNEKLFF
TRBJ2-4 | many | TRBV7-6 | CASSPSWGPQGIQYF
TRBJ2-1 | - | TRBV12-3/TRBV12-4 | CASTEAGAAHNEQFF
TRBJ2-1 | - | TRBV28 | CASSLLTGTDEQFF
TRBJ2-7 | - | TRBV19 | CASSTQGTSYEQYF
TRBJ2-7 | many | TRBV7-9 | CASSPQAGRHEQYF
TRBJ2-7 | - | TRBV5-1 | CASSYPGQGTYEQYF
TRBJ2-1 | many | TRBV27 | CASSYSPYEQFF
TRBJ1-2 | - | TRBV28 | CASGGGLDTF
TRBJ2-7 | - | TRBV5-4 | CASSWEGAQGEQYF
TRBJ2-1 | many | TRBV12-3/TRBV12-4 | CASSRRGAGLYNEQFF
TRBJ1-1 | many | TRBV2 | CASSGGTAMNTEAFF
TRBJ2-3 | - | TRBV20-1 | CSANGLAGYTDTQYF
TRBJ2-3 | many | TRBV7-2 | CASSFPRDRTDTQYF
TRBJ1-1 | few | TRBV20-1 | CSAAQGDTEAFF
TRBJ2-7 | many | TRBV5-5 | CASSSAAPGTEASSSLQQYF
TRBJ2-7 | many | TRBV7-9 | CASSGSGARNEQYF
TRBJ2-7 | many | TRBV11-2 | CASSLGDPRSYEQYF
TRBJ1-1 | few | TRBV3-1 | CASSQVEMNTEAFF
TRBJ2-5 | few | TRBV7-7 | CASSPDPGEAQYF
TRBJ1-1 | - | TRBV5-1 | CASSLYVSNTEAFF
TRBJ2-2 | many | TRBV10-3 | CAISPPGQGVTGELFF
TRBJ2-7 | few | TRBV30 | CAWSVSGEQYF
TRBJ1-5 | - | TRBV25-1 | CASSESGGGNQPQHF
TRBJ2-3 | many | TRBV7-2 | CASSFRLYGISDTQYF
TRBJ2-7 | many | TRBV7-6 | CASSSGQGLKSYEQYF
TRBJ2-6 | - | TRBV14 | CASSQHLSGANVLTF
TRBJ2-7 | few | TRBV7-9 | CASSQTTGSYEQYF
TRBJ1-5 | - | TRBV4-1 | CASSQGAYSNQPQHF
TRBJ2-1 | - | TRBV5-1 | CASSRRGNEQFF
TRBJ2-7 | - | TRBV4-2 | CASSQDWPSGSRNEQYF
TRBJ1-5 | - | TRBV15 | CATSSRGIGQPQHF
TRBJ2-3 | many | TRBV7-3 | CASSLTQREGTDTQYF
TRBJ2-3 | many | TRBV29-1 | CSVSPSGVSRGDTQYF
TRBJ1-2 | many | TRBV6-5 | CASSYSRDRPYGYTF
TRBJ1-1 | once | TRBV4-2 | CASSQATDGAFF